The following is a T cell receptor (beta chain) sequence with its context. Its target is unknown. This specimen belongs to a study of T cell responses to AZD1222 COVID-19 vaccine. The table came from immunoSEQ multiplex PCR; TCRdb's copy has only in-frame clones and leaves some out. The sample yields fewer than 150,000 clones, around nine tenths seen once. Study-wide results and limits: Researchers took repertoire samples only after the peak T cell response had come. Targets within unmutated variant regions were reportedly found for nearly half of spike-specific TCRs. Mostly white British, mostly female donors; authors suggested clonal diversity may be underestimated.

Specimen: peripheral blood, collected on day 0 of AZD1222 vaccination. The origin of this receptor is an adult in good health.

The chain's CDR3 is CASSSPRAGSDYGYTF. CDR3 sequence (DNA): TGTGCCAGCAGCTCTCCAAGGGCAGGGTCGGACTATGGCTACACCTTC. The chain is built from TRBV7-2 and TRBJ1-2; a possible D gene is TRBD1 (5 bases). The CDR3 is made up of 16 amino acids. Trimming removed 4 bases from V and 3 bases from J, with 18 bases in between. Germline-derived CDR1 and CDR2 are SGHTA and FQGNSA.